The clone carrying this T cell receptor beta chain was found many times. The data are from a study of CD8+CD57+ T cells in acquired aplastic anemia. The CDR3 loop spans 12 amino acids. The germline CDR1 and CDR2 sequences are SQVTM and ANQGSEA. V was trimmed by 4 bases and J by 4 bases, leaving 10 bases between them. The patients chosen for sequencing had shown expansion of CD8+CD57+ cells (detected by flow cytometry). Profiling of TCR beta VDJ combinations and CDR3 sequences used genomic DNA as template. Via MiXCR, TCRdb re-called the reads, giving one row per CDR3 protein. This table has about 190,000 distinct CDR3 sequences, less than 60% appearing once.

The origin of this receptor is a human donor with aplastic anemia. The sample taken for sequencing was sorted CD4+, CD8+, or CD8+CD57+ T cells (not recorded which) from PBMCs. This chain joins TRBV29-1 and TRBJ1-2; unclear D gene. DNA of the CDR3: TGCAGCGTTGGGACGGACGGCTATGGCTACACCTTC. It encodes CSVGTDGYGYTF. The full variable domain, its missing parts supplied by reference TRBV29-1 and TRBJ1-2, is SAVISQKPSRDICQRGTSLTIQCQVDSQVTMMFWYRQQPGQSLTLIATANQGSEATYESGFVIDKFPISRPNLTFSTLTVSNMSPEDSSIYLCSVGTDGYGYTFGSGTRLTVV.